This T cell receptor (beta chain) was captured by sequencing in a study of read filtering for tumor transcriptome and immune sequencing. Looking at the study overall: Per sample, TCR-region reads ranged about 3.5 to 11 million by IR-seq, roughly 80 to 1273 by RNA-seq.

This clonotype was recorded many times. Its antigen is undetermined. From roughly 390 ng of RNA, a library with molecular barcoded alpha/delta and beta/gamma adaptors was made. TCRdb reprocessed the reads with MiXCR, giving one entry per CDR3 protein. The data show tens of thousands of distinct CDR3 sequences, around 12% seen once. CDR1 and CDR2 from the germline V gene are SGHRS and YFSETQ. This CDR3 comprises 15 residues. The V gene end was trimmed by 3 bases and the J gene end by 0 bases; junction bases not matched to a gene: 1. Findings and caveats of the study: About 80% of IR-seq clonotypes had a single read, yet these held 3.5% to 4.5% of reads. The sorted CD138-negative fraction was a mixed bone marrow immune population, not purified T cells.

The sequenced sample was a population of CD138-negative cells sorted from bone marrow. The chain links TRBV5-1 to TRBJ2-2; 8 bases fit TRBD1. This TCR was recovered from a donor at least 40 years old with multiple myeloma. CDR3 DNA sequence: TGCGCCAGCAGCTGGACAGGGCCGAACACCGGGGAGCTGTTTTTT. It is translated as CASSWTGPNTGELFF.